A selection of T cell receptor beta chains follows, all from one sample in a study of T cell repertoires in cytomegalovirus infection. TCRdb re-analysed the reads in MiXCR, keeping a single row per CDR3 protein. The table lists 400,000 or so distinct CDR3 sequences, roughly 30% of them singletons. Sequencing was done on a sample of PBMCs. These receptor sequences come from a human donor in good health (CMV status not recorded). Some clones in this sample may be carry-over from other donors' samples. Each CDR3 is given with its conserved first and last residue. A D gene is named only where the DNA matches it firmly. The size entry is marked missing in some rows and otherwise reads once, few, many or a size class.

J gene	D gene	clone size	V gene	CDR3 DNA	CDR3 protein
TRBJ2-7	TRBD2	NA	TRBV11-2	TGTGCCAGCAGGGCACTAGCGGGGAGTTCCTACGAGCAGTACTTC	CASRALAGSSYEQYF
TRBJ2-7	NA	NA	TRBV9	TGTGCCAGCAGCGTTAGTCCGCGATCCTACGAGCAGTACTTC	CASSVSPRSYEQYF
TRBJ1-1	NA	few	TRBV6-5	TGTGCCAGCAGTTACTCCGGTGAGGGCACTGAAGCTTTCTTT	CASSYSGEGTEAFF
TRBJ2-1	NA	many	TRBV12-5	TGTGCTAGTGGTACCACAGGGAACAATGAGCAGTTCTTC	CASGTTGNNEQFF
TRBJ1-1	NA	NA	TRBV15	TGTGCCACTGGCCCGGGGGGAACTGAAGCTTTCTTT	CATGPGGTEAFF
TRBJ2-3	NA	few	TRBV7-6	TGTGCCAGCAGCCCTAACCAGGGACCGAAGCCCACAGATACGCAGTATTTT	CASSPNQGPKPTDTQYF
TRBJ1-1	NA	few	TRBV4-1	TGCGCCAGCAGCCAACTTCCGGGGGCGCTAGCTTTCTTT	CASSQLPGALAFF
TRBJ1-5	NA	NA	TRBV7-2	TGTGCCAGCAGCTTAGGTGGGGTATTATCTCAGCCCCAGCATTTT	CASSLGGVLSQPQHF
TRBJ1-1	NA	few	TRBV7-9	TGTGCCAGCAGAGGGGGGTCGGCCACTGAAGCTTTCTTT	CASRGGSATEAFF
TRBJ2-7	NA	NA	TRBV7-2	TGTGCCAGCAGCCCTTACAGCCGGGACGTTTACGAGCAGTACTTC	CASSPYSRDVYEQYF
TRBJ2-4	NA	many	TRBV7-2	TGTGCCAGCAGCTTAAACAAACGGGACTCCGGTGCCAAAAACATTCAGTACTTC	CASSLNKRDSGAKNIQYF
TRBJ1-1	NA	NA	TRBV20-1	TGCAGTGCTAGAGTTTCCCCGACAGCCATGAACACTGAAGCTTTCTTT	CSARVSPTAMNTEAFF
TRBJ1-4	NA	few	TRBV12-3/TRBV12-4	TGTGCCAGCCGAGATGGTAGATTACCTAATGAAAAACTGTTTTTT	CASRDGRLPNEKLFF
TRBJ2-7	NA	NA	TRBV7-6	TGTGCCAGCAGCCCTCAATGGGGGGCTGTTTCCCACGAGCAGTACTTC	CASSPQWGAVSHEQYF
TRBJ1-5	NA	few	TRBV6-2/TRBV6-3	TGTGCCAGCAGTTACTCGGACCCCAGTTGGCAGCCCCAGCATTTT	CASSYSDPSWQPQHF
TRBJ1-1	NA	few	TRBV11-2	TGTGCCAGCAGCTTAGGGGGAGCAACTGAAGCTTTCTTT	CASSLGGATEAFF
TRBJ2-7	TRBD2	many	TRBV6-1	TGTGCCAGCAGTGAAACCGGGGAGGGCTACGAGCAGTACTTC	CASSETGEGYEQYF
TRBJ1-5	NA	many	TRBV7-2	TGTGCCAGCAGCTCAGTTGCGGGATCGAATCAGCCCCAGCATTTT	CASSSVAGSNQPQHF
TRBJ1-6	NA	NA	TRBV4-2	TGTGCCAGCAGCAAGACTTTCCGGGCAGGGAACCCCTCCTATAATTCACCCCTCCACTTT	CASSKTFRAGNPSYNSPLHF
TRBJ1-2	TRBD1	few	TRBV12-3/TRBV12-4	TGTGCCAGCATAGGGACAGGGGGTTCTGCGGATGGCTACACCTTC	CASIGTGGSADGYTF
TRBJ2-2	NA	NA	TRBV7-8	TGTGCCAGCAGCCCCGGGGCTCGCCCCGGGGAGCTGTTTTTT	CASSPGARPGELFF
TRBJ1-2	TRBD1	NA	TRBV24-1	TGTGCCACCAGTGATCGGGGGAACAGGGGCAGTGGCTACACCTTC	CATSDRGNRGSGYTF
TRBJ2-7	NA	few	TRBV19	TGTGCCAGTGGAAGTGGTGTAGGGAGCTCCTACGAGCAGTACTTC	CASGSGVGSSYEQYF
TRBJ2-1	TRBD2	few	TRBV13	TGTGCCAGCAGCTTACTAGCGGGGGGTACCTACAATGAGCAGTTCTTC	CASSLLAGGTYNEQFF
TRBJ2-1	NA	few	TRBV7-9	TGTGCCAGCAGCTTAGCCGCGACAGTCTCCTACAATGAGCAGTTCTTC	CASSLAATVSYNEQFF